A selection of T cell receptor beta chains follows, all from one sample in a study of Graves' ophthalmopathy and Graves' hyperthyroidism. MiXCR was run by TCRdb on the multiplex PCR reads, yielding one entry per CDR3 protein. The sample shows 660,000 or so distinct CDR3 sequences, about 38% of them seen only once. The sample consisted of peripheral blood. The receptors derive from an adult man with Graves' ophthalmopathy. CDR3s include the opening cysteine and the closing phenylalanine or tryptophan. A D gene is named only where the DNA matches it firmly. Clone size is shown for a subset of rows, as once, few, many or a class of expanded clone.

J: TRBJ2-2; length: 16; D: -; V: TRBV2; size: few; CDR3: CASRSRTGPNTGELFF; DNA: TGTGCCAGCAGAAGCCGAACAGGGCCGAACACCGGGGAGCTGTTTTTT
J: TRBJ1-1; length: 13; D: -; V: TRBV6-6; size: many; CDR3: CASSVDPYTEAFF; DNA: TGTGCCAGCAGTGTCGATCCATACACTGAAGCTTTCTTT
J: TRBJ2-7; length: 13; D: -; V: TRBV10-3; size: -; CDR3: CASSWGSPYEQYF; DNA: TGTGCCAGCAGTTGGGGGAGCCCCTACGAGCAGTACTTC
J: TRBJ2-1; length: 15; D: -; V: TRBV4-3; size: -; CDR3: CASSQEETRVNEQFF; DNA: TGCGCCAGCAGCCAAGAGGAGACACGTGTCAATGAGCAGTTCTTC
J: TRBJ1-6; length: 15; D: -; V: TRBV7-2; size: many; CDR3: CASSPNSLYNSPLHF; DNA: TGTGCCAGCAGCCCCAATTCACTATATAATTCACCCCTCCACTTT
J: TRBJ2-7; length: 14; D: -; V: TRBV27; size: -; CDR3: CASSFAQGSLEQYF; DNA: TGTGCCAGCAGTTTTGCTCAGGGGTCGTTAGAGCAGTACTTC
J: TRBJ2-7; length: 16; D: TRBD1; V: TRBV7-2; size: many; CDR3: CASSWHPGQGSYEQYF; DNA: TGTGCCAGCAGCTGGCATCCGGGACAGGGCTCCTACGAGCAGTACTTC
J: TRBJ1-6; length: 14; D: -; V: TRBV10-3; size: many; CDR3: CAISESGGDSPLHF; DNA: TGTGCCATCAGTGAGTCGGGGGGCGATTCACCCCTCCACTTT
J: TRBJ1-5; length: 14; D: -; V: TRBV19; size: many; CDR3: CASTHWRSNQPQHF; DNA: TGTGCCAGTACCCATTGGAGAAGCAATCAGCCCCAGCATTTT
J: TRBJ1-1; length: 15; D: -; V: TRBV11-3; size: -; CDR3: CASTAAALMNTEAFF; DNA: TGTGCCAGCACGGCGGCAGCTCTTATGAACACTGAAGCTTTCTTT
J: TRBJ1-2; length: 15; D: -; V: TRBV7-2; size: -; CDR3: CAWGGTSESVYGYTF; DNA: TGTGCCTGGGGGGGGACCAGTGAGAGCGTGTATGGCTACACCTTC
J: TRBJ2-2; length: 13; D: -; V: TRBV2; size: many; CDR3: CASTEQGTGELFF; DNA: TGTGCCAGCACTGAACAGGGCACCGGGGAGCTGTTTTTT
J: TRBJ1-5; length: 15; D: -; V: TRBV7-8; size: -; CDR3: CASSLGEVQEQPQHF; DNA: TGTGCCAGCTCACTGGGGGAGGTCCAGGAACAGCCCCAGCATTTT
J: TRBJ1-1; length: 12; D: TRBD1; V: TRBV29-1; size: -; CDR3: CSLRTGATEAFF; DNA: TGCAGTCTGAGGACAGGGGCAACTGAAGCTTTCTTT
J: TRBJ1-1; length: 13; D: -; V: TRBV5-5; size: many; CDR3: CASSLFGDTEAFF; DNA: TGTGCCAGCAGCTTGTTTGGGGACACTGAAGCTTTCTTT
J: TRBJ1-2; length: 18; D: -; V: TRBV2; size: -; CDR3: CASRGASGNPLGGYGYTF; DNA: TGTGCCAGCAGGGGTGCTAGCGGAAACCCGTTAGGGGGCTATGGCTACACCTTC
J: TRBJ1-1; length: 18; D: -; V: TRBV7-9; size: few; CDR3: CASSQTAPGEAGNTEAFF; DNA: TGCGCCAGCAGCCAAACCGCCCCCGGAGAGGCTGGGAACACTGAAGCTTTCTTT
J: TRBJ1-1; length: 13; D: -; V: TRBV5-1; size: -; CDR3: CASSFQGLTEAFF; DNA: TGCGCCAGCAGCTTCCAAGGGTTAACTGAAGCTTTCTTT
J: TRBJ2-2; length: 12; D: -; V: TRBV15; size: -; CDR3: CATSRGQGELFF; DNA: TGTGCCACCAGCAGAGGACAGGGGGAGCTGTTTTTT
J: TRBJ1-6; length: 14; D: -; V: TRBV12-3/TRBV12-4; size: many; CDR3: CASSLDRVVSPLHF; DNA: TGTGCCAGCAGTTTAGATCGGGTTGTTTCACCCCTCCACTTT
J: TRBJ1-1; length: 14; D: -; V: TRBV19; size: -; CDR3: CASARQGLNTEAFF; DNA: TGTGCCAGTGCTAGACAAGGCCTGAACACTGAAGCTTTCTTT
J: TRBJ2-2; length: 15; D: -; V: TRBV24-1; size: once; CDR3: CATSESRTGTGELFF; DNA: TGTGCCACCAGTGAGAGCCGGACGGGCACCGGGGAGCTGTTTTTT
J: TRBJ2-5; length: 15; D: -; V: TRBV5-1; size: many; CDR3: CASSLGDTFQETQYF; DNA: TGCGCCAGCAGCTTGGGGGACACCTTCCAAGAGACCCAGTACTTC
J: TRBJ1-6; length: 13; D: TRBD1; V: TRBV10-3; size: -; CDR3: CAIGDRGESPLHF; DNA: TGTGCCATCGGGGACAGGGGAGAATCACCCCTCCACTTT
J: TRBJ2-4; length: 13; D: -; V: TRBV7-9; size: -; CDR3: CASSLDGENIQYF; DNA: TGTGCCAGCAGCCTGGACGGGGAAAACATTCAGTACTTC
J: TRBJ2-3; length: 16; D: TRBD2; V: TRBV9; size: -; CDR3: CASSDGAGSYTDTQYF; DNA: TGTGCCAGCAGCGACGGAGCGGGAAGTTACACAGATACGCAGTATTTT
J: TRBJ1-2; length: 16; D: TRBD1; V: TRBV19; size: few; CDR3: CASSIEDRASNYGYTF; DNA: TGTGCCAGTAGTATAGAGGACAGGGCCTCCAACTATGGCTACACCTTC